The 32 T cell receptor beta chains reported below all come from one sample, sequenced in a study of blood T cell repertoires in COVID-19. Sequenced by immunoSEQ multiplex PCR; TCRdb stores in-frame clones only, minus some. The data contain approximately 220,000 clones, roughly 88% of them singletons. The specimen sequenced was PBMCs or T cells enriched from blood (not recorded which). The receptors were gathered from a woman aged 40-49 years with acute COVID-19.

A few counts support this clone. V and J are TRBV5-1 and TRBJ1-2; D is ambiguous. V was pared by 0 bases and J by 5 bases, with 11 bases between. Per the germline V gene, CDR1 is SGHRS and CDR2 is YFSETQ. The CDR3 has 14 residues. The CDR3 spells CASSLEVGGYGYTF. CDR3 in DNA: TGCGCCAGCAGCTTGGAGGTAGGAGGTTATGGCTACACCTTC.

CDR3 residues: CATRKGWGDTEAFF. In nucleotides, the CDR3 is TGTGCTACCCGAAAAGGGTGGGGGGACACTGAAGCTTTCTTT. The chain is built from TRBV6-4 and TRBJ1-1; weak D call: TRBD1 (5 bases). The germline CDR1 and CDR2 sequences are MRHNA and SNTAGT. There are 14 residues in the CDR3.

This chain joins TRBV11-2 and TRBJ1-2; 8 positions match TRBD1. The CDR3 consists of 15 residues. CDR1 SGHAT and CDR2 FQNNGV come from the germline V gene. After removal of 4 bases from V and 4 bases from J, the junction contained 8 bases not matched to a gene. In DNA, the CDR3 is TGTGCCAGCAGCTCAGGACAGGGACCGGTCTATGGCTACACCTTC. It is translated as CASSSGQGPVYGYTF.

A single count supports this clone. The rearrangement uses TRBV11-2 and TRBJ2-7; TRBD1 might be the D (6 bases). The CDR3 consists of 15 residues. Germline loops: CDR1 SGHAT, CDR2 FQNNGV. V was cut by 1 base and J by 7 bases, with 17 bases left in between. The CDR3 sequence: CASSLVGGDQGEQYF. CDR3 in DNA: TGTGCCAGCAGCTTAGTCGGTGGGGACCAGGGGGAGCAGTACTTC.

The chain uses TRBV5-5 and TRBJ1-1; possible D gene TRBD1, 5 bases. The CDR3 has 16 amino acids. V lost 0 bases to trimming and J lost 4 bases, with 16 bases between them. CDR1 SGHKS and CDR2 YYEKEE come from the germline V gene (reference sequence). The CDR3 loop is CASSLDAGPGPTEAFF. The CDR3 DNA follows: TGTGCCAGCAGCTTGGATGCAGGGCCCGGACCCACTGAAGCTTTCTTT. Combining the CDR3 with reference TRBV5-5 and TRBJ1-1 gives the whole variable domain DAGVTQSPTHLIKTRGQQVTLRCSPISGHKSVSWYQQVLGQGPQFIFQYYEKEERGRGNFPDRFSARQFPNYSSELNVNALLLGDSALYLCASSLDAGPGPTEAFFGQGTRLTVV.

The sample holds a few counts of this clone. The V call is TRBV12-3 or TRBV12-4, the J call TRBJ1-3, with D uncertain. The CDR3 runs 12 residues. V gave up 5 bases and J gave up 7 bases, with 9 bases separating them. The CDR3 spells CASSIMRNTIYF. The CDR3 coding sequence is TGTGCCAGCAGTATAATGCGGAACACCATATATTTT.

The CDR3 DNA follows: TGTGCTAGTGGTTGGACCAAGGGGGCCGGAGTCACTGAAGCTTTCTTT. Amino acid sequence: CASGWTKGAGVTEAFF. The chain recombines TRBV12-5 with TRBJ1-1; 7 bases are shared with TRBD1. CDR3 length: 16 residues. The junction had 12 bases not matched to a gene; V was cut back by 4 bases and J by 4 bases. The germline V gene encodes CDR1 LGHNT and CDR2 FRNRAP.

The chain carries TRBV9 and TRBJ1-1; D possibly corresponds to TRBD1 (5 bases). CDR1 is SGDLS, CDR2 YYNGEE, per germline. V was pared by 4 bases and J by 0 bases, with 13 bases between. The CDR3 contains 15 residues. The CDR3 nucleotides are TGTGCCAGCAGCCCCACAGGACATATGAACACTGAAGCTTTCTTT. This codes for CASSPTGHMNTEAFF.

V is TRBV5-4 and J is TRBJ2-2; the match to TRBD2 covers 7 bases. Trimming at V came to 4 bases and at J to 0 bases, leaving 3 bases not matched to a gene. The germline V gene has CDR1 SGHNT and CDR2 YYREEE (reference sequence). The CDR3 length is 15 residues. The CDR3 is CASSAGVSNTGELFF. The CDR3 region has the DNA TGTGCCAGCAGCGCGGGGGTTTCGAACACCGGGGAGCTGTTTTTT.

The gene calls are TRBV13 and TRBJ2-1, with TRBD1 identical over 7 bases. Germline CDR1 PRHDT, CDR2 FYEKMQ (reference sequence). This CDR3 spans 16 amino acids. Trimming at V came to 5 bases and at J to 7 bases, leaving 14 bases not matched to a gene. CDR3 in amino acids: CASSLGRGTGENEQFF. The CDR3 nucleotides are TGTGCCAGCAGCCTGGGTCGGGGAACAGGGGAAAATGAGCAGTTCTTC.

The rearrangement uses TRBV7-8 and TRBJ1-5, with D possibly being TRBD1 (5 bases). This CDR3 spans 16 amino acids. The V gene's germline CDR1 is SGHVS and CDR2 FQNEAQ. V shed 5 bases and J shed 2 bases, with 16 bases lying between them. For the CDR3, the DNA is TGTGCCAGCAGCCCGGACACCATCGCGGGCAATCAGCCCCAGCATTTT. This codes for CASSPDTIAGNQPQHF.

Notes on this clone: At the DNA level, this CDR3 is encoded by other sequences in the same sample as well. The J gene is TRBJ1-1, the V gene TRBV19; no definite D call. Trimming left V 0 bases short and J 4 bases short, with 6 bases between. This CDR3 spans 13 amino acids. Germline values: CDR1 LNHDA, CDR2 SQIVND (reference sequence). This CDR3 reads CASSIDRGTEAFF. Written as DNA, the CDR3 is TGTGCCAGTAGTATAGACCGGGGCACTGAAGCTTTCTTT.

V and J are TRBV9 and TRBJ1-2; TRBD1 is a possible D gene (6 bases). CDR3 length: 14 residues. Trimming removed 3 bases at V and 5 bases at J, with 14 bases between. From germline, CDR1 is SGDLS and CDR2 YYNGEE. The CDR3 DNA sequence: TGTGCCAGCAGCGCCAGCGGACAGCTATATGGCTACACCTTC. It is translated as CASSASGQLYGYTF.

J is TRBJ1-2 and V is TRBV7-9; no reliable D call. V was pared by 6 bases and J by 3 bases, with 14 bases between. CDR1 and CDR2 from the germline V gene are SEHNR and FQNEAQ (reference sequence). The CDR3 is 14 residues long. This CDR3 reads CASRSLTVYYGYTF. CDR3 coding DNA: TGTGCCAGCAGGTCTCTAACAGTGTACTATGGCTACACCTTC.

The rearrangement uses TRBV5-1 and TRBJ2-7; 9 bases fit TRBD1. V shed 8 bases and J 9 bases; nucleotides not matched to a gene: 15. The CDR3 extends over 14 amino acids. CDR1 and CDR2 (germline): SGHRS, YFSETQ. In nucleotides, the CDR3 is TGCGCCAGGGTGAACCGGGACAGGGCTTTGGGGCAGTACGTC. Protein product: CARVNRDRALGQYV.

The chain is built from TRBV27 and TRBJ1-2, with a possible D match to TRBD1 (5 bases). The V gene lost 2 bases and the J gene lost 8 bases, with 15 bases spanning the gap. Per the germline V gene, CDR1 is MNHEY and CDR2 is SMNVEV (reference sequence). CDR3 length: 14 residues. CDR3 in amino acids: CASSLGGDLRGYTF. DNA for the CDR3: TGTGCCAGCAGTTTAGGGGGGGACCTCCGAGGCTACACCTTC.

This sequence joins TRBV13 and TRBJ2-1; D is possibly TRBD1 (6 bases). V was cut by 3 bases and J by 7 bases, with 16 bases left in between. The CDR3 runs to 15 residues. CDR1 is PRHDT, CDR2 FYEKMQ, per germline (reference sequence). The DNA of the CDR3 is TGTGCCAGCAGCTTGGGCCAGGGGAAGGGGAATGAGCAGTTCTTC. It codes for CASSLGQGKGNEQFF.

The chain joins TRBV5-6 to TRBJ1-2; weak D call: TRBD1 (5 bases). The germline V and J ends were trimmed by 4 bases and 5 bases, with 24 bases remaining between them. The CDR3 runs to 17 residues. CDR1 and CDR2 from the germline V gene are SGHDT and YYEEEE. The CDR3 spells CASSESGWRVGVYGYTF. The CDR3 bases are TGTGCCAGCAGCGAAAGTGGATGGAGGGTGGGGGTTTATGGCTACACCTTC.

V is TRBV15 and J is TRBJ1-2; D is uncertain. The germline V gene has CDR1 LNHNV and CDR2 YYDKDF (reference sequence). This CDR3 region has 15 residues. V lost 0 bases and J 8 bases, leaving 16 bases between the germline ends. In nucleotides, the CDR3 is TGTGCCACCAGCAGAGATCAGCTGGGTTCCAGGGGCTACACCTTC. This codes for CATSRDQLGSRGYTF.

The J gene is TRBJ2-3, the V gene TRBV3-1 (or the pseudogene TRBV3-2); 11 bases match TRBD2. V lost 5 bases, J lost 2 bases, and 6 bases stayed unmatched. The CDR3 has 16 amino acids. The germline V gene has CDR1 LGHDT and CDR2 YNNKEL (reference sequence). CDR3 in amino acids: CASSISSGGFTDTQYF. In DNA form, the CDR3 reads TGTGCCAGCAGCATTTCTAGCGGGGGGTTCACAGATACGCAGTATTTT.

This chain connects TRBV3-1 (or the pseudogene TRBV3-2) to TRBJ2-2; 9 bases align to TRBD1. Per germline, CDR1 LGHDT and CDR2 YNNKEL (reference sequence). The CDR3 consists of 16 residues. J was trimmed by 5 bases and V by 2 bases; bases with no gene match: 6. CDR3 in amino acids: CASSQRRDRDTGELFF. Here the CDR3 DNA reads TGTGCCAGCAGCCAAAGGAGGGACAGGGATACCGGGGAGCTGTTTTTT.

The genes are TRBV10-3 and TRBJ2-3, with D uncertain. Per germline, CDR1 ENHRY and CDR2 SYGVKD. The length of the CDR3 is 13 residues. Trimming removed 1 base at V and 4 bases at J, with 6 bases between. This chain's CDR3 is CAISELSSDTQYF. CDR3 DNA: TGTGCCATCAGTGAGTTGTCTTCAGATACGCAGTATTTT.

The V gene is TRBV6-2 or TRBV6-3, the J gene TRBJ2-1; D is perhaps TRBD2 (7 bases). V was clipped by 6 bases and J by 4 bases, with 13 bases between them. This CDR3 has 14 residues. Germline V CDR1 and CDR2: MNHEY, SVGEGT. The CDR3 DNA reads TGTGCCAGCAGCGAGGGGGGGGCATACAATGAGCAGTTCTTC. Translating gives CASSEGGAYNEQFF.

The chain combines TRBV13 with TRBJ1-3, with D unresolved. CDR3 length: 15 amino acids. The ends were cut back, 3 bases at V and 0 bases at J, with 9 bases in the middle. CDR1 and CDR2 from the germline V gene are PRHDT and FYEKMQ (reference sequence). The CDR3 nucleotides read TGTGCCAGCAGCTTGAGGGTCAACTCTGGAAACACCATATATTTT. Its translation is CASSLRVNSGNTIYF.

This chain connects TRBV14 to TRBJ1-3, with D maybe TRBD1 (6 bases). The CDR3 is made up of 13 amino acids. Trimming removed 1 base from V and 16 bases from J, with 17 bases in between. Germline-derived CDR1 and CDR2 are SGHDN and FVKESK. This CDR3 reads CASSQAVGGSMYF. As DNA, the CDR3 is TGTGCCAGCAGCCAAGCGGTTGGGGGCAGTATGTATTTT.

The rearrangement joins TRBV19 to TRBJ1-1; 8 nucleotides align to TRBD1. The V gene end was trimmed by 7 bases and the J gene end by 6 bases; junction bases not matched to a gene: 10. The CDR3 consists of 14 residues. Germline V gene data show CDR1 as LNHDA and CDR2 as SQIVND (reference sequence). The DNA of the CDR3 is TGTGCCAGTACCTCACAGGGGGACAGCGCTGAAGCTTTCTTT. This translates into CASTSQGDSAEAFF. Looking up the rest from reference TRBV19 and TRBJ1-1 gives the full variable domain: DGGITQSPKYLFRKEGQNVTLSCEQNLNHDAMYWYRQDPGQGLRLIYYSQIVNDFQKGDIAEGYSVSREKKESFPLTVTSAQKNPTAFYLCASTSQGDSAEAFFGQGTRLTVV.

The count of this clone is one. J is TRBJ2-2 and V is TRBV5-1; weak D call: TRBD1 (6 bases). The V gene lost 6 bases and the J gene lost 4 bases, with 19 bases spanning the gap. Germline CDR1 SGHRS, CDR2 YFSETQ. CDR3 size: 16 residues. CDR3 sequence reads: CASTRISGQLTGELFF. In DNA form, the CDR3 reads TGCGCCAGCACCCGGATCTCTGGACAGCTCACCGGGGAGCTGTTTTTT. Combining the CDR3 with reference TRBV5-1 and TRBJ2-2 gives the whole variable domain KAGVTQTPRYLIKTRGQQVTLSCSPISGHRSVSWYQQTPGQGLQFLFEYFSETQRNKGNFPGRFSGRQFSNSRSEMNVSTLELGDSALYLCASTRISGQLTGELFFGEGSRLTVL.

The CDR3 coding sequence is TGTGCCACCAGCGGCCGTAGGGGGAACACCGGGGAGCTGTTTTTT. Translated: CATSGRRGNTGELFF. The chain has TRBV15 and TRBJ2-2, with D maybe TRBD1 (5 bases). V was cut by 5 bases and J by 1 base, with 11 bases left in between. Germline-derived CDR1 and CDR2 are LNHNV and YYDKDF (reference sequence). The CDR3 sequence is 15 residues long.

This clone appeared once. V gene TRBV27 combines with J gene TRBJ2-6; TRBD1 matches 11 bases. The germline V gene has CDR1 MNHEY and CDR2 SMNVEV (reference sequence). V was clipped by 2 bases and J by 4 bases; unmatched bases: 10. CDR3 length: 19 amino acids. The DNA for the CDR3 is TGTGCCAGCAGTTTAATGTCAGGACAGGGGGCGCTCGGGGCCAACGTCCTGACTTTC. This gives the protein CASSLMSGQGALGANVLTF.

V and J are TRBV27 and TRBJ2-7; 7 nucleotides align to TRBD1. CDR1 is MNHEY, CDR2 SMNVEV, per germline (reference sequence). V lost 4 bases to trimming and J lost 4 bases; unmatched junction nucleotides: 10. This CDR3 contains 15 residues. The CDR3 bases are TGTGCCAGCAGTTCCCGACAGGGAGTTGGTTACGAGCAGTACTTC. Protein sequence: CASSSRQGVGYEQYF.

The CDR3 sequence is CASSNPRQVPSLDTGELFF. CDR3 nucleotides: TGTGCCAGCAGCAACCCCAGACAGGTGCCATCTCTCGACACCGGGGAGCTGTTTTTT. The chain joins TRBV9 to TRBJ2-2; perhaps TRBD1 as D (6 bases). Germline CDR1 reads SGDLS; CDR2 reads YYNGEE. The CDR3 runs 19 residues. Deletions cut 4 bases from V and 3 bases from J, with 25 bases between.

Here the CDR3 reads CASSIVAGGQETQYF. The CDR3 DNA reads TGTGCCAGTAGTATAGTGGCAGGGGGACAAGAGACCCAGTACTTC. The rearrangement uses TRBV19 and TRBJ2-5; 7 nucleotides agree with TRBD1. This CDR3 comprises 15 residues. Germline V gene data show CDR1 as LNHDA and CDR2 as SQIVND (reference sequence). The junction had 4 bases not matched to a gene; V was cut back by 1 base and J by 2 bases.